A selection of T cell receptor beta chains follows, all from one sample in a study of T-cell reconstitution after alpha-beta-depleted transplantation in children. TCRdb itself ran the PCR reads through MiXCR, one entry per CDR3 protein. Of hundreds of thousands of distinct CDR3 sequences detected, around 13% appear once; the ten largest clones hold around 0.76%. The sequences come from PBMCs, collected before TCRalphabeta/CD19-depleted stem cell transplant. The receptor set was obtained from a girl between 2 and 10 years old with congenital amegakaryocytic thrombocytopenia, due to receive a stem cell transplant. The CDR3 runs from the conserved cysteine through the conserved F or W. The order of the fields is clone size, J gene, CDR3 length, V gene, D gene, CDR3 DNA, CDR3 protein. A D gene is named only where the DNA matches it firmly. Size values are once, few and many counts, or a class for expanded clones, and some rows have none.

clone_size: few
j_call: TRBJ1-2
cdr3_length: 13
v_call: TRBV20-1
d_call: TRBD1
cdr3_nt: TGCAGTGACGGGGCAGGGGGATCCTATGGCTACACCTTC
cdr3_aa: CSDGAGGSYGYTF

clone_size: many
j_call: TRBJ2-5
cdr3_length: 16
v_call: TRBV5-1
d_call: NA
cdr3_nt: TGCGCCAGCAGCTTGGTATATGGGGAGGTAAAAGAGACCCAGTACTTC
cdr3_aa: CASSLVYGEVKETQYF

clone_size: NA
j_call: TRBJ2-1
cdr3_length: 15
v_call: TRBV29-1
d_call: TRBD2
cdr3_nt: TGCAGCGTTGACCTGCCGGGACTAGCCTACAATGAGCAGTTCTTC
cdr3_aa: CSVDLPGLAYNEQFF

clone_size: many
j_call: TRBJ1-1
cdr3_length: 13
v_call: TRBV5-1
d_call: NA
cdr3_nt: TGCGCCAGCAGCTGGTCAGGGGCCACTGAAGCTTTCTTT
cdr3_aa: CASSWSGATEAFF

clone_size: NA
j_call: TRBJ2-1
cdr3_length: 16
v_call: TRBV6-1
d_call: TRBD1
cdr3_nt: TGTGCCAGCACTCCCCTCCGGGACAGGGTAACAAATGAGCAGTTCTTC
cdr3_aa: CASTPLRDRVTNEQFF

clone_size: many
j_call: TRBJ2-1
cdr3_length: 13
v_call: TRBV12-3/TRBV12-4
d_call: NA
cdr3_nt: TGTGCCAGCAGTTTAGCGCGAGCGAATGAGCAGTTCTTC
cdr3_aa: CASSLARANEQFF

clone_size: many
j_call: TRBJ1-1
cdr3_length: 14
v_call: TRBV7-9
d_call: NA
cdr3_nt: TGTGCCAGCAGCATAGTAAGGGTGAACACTGAAGCTTTCTTT
cdr3_aa: CASSIVRVNTEAFF

clone_size: many
j_call: TRBJ1-1
cdr3_length: 15
v_call: TRBV20-1
d_call: NA
cdr3_nt: TGCAGTGCTAGTTTCCAGGGGCTATGGTTGACTGAAGCTTTCTTT
cdr3_aa: CSASFQGLWLTEAFF

clone_size: many
j_call: TRBJ2-4
cdr3_length: 14
v_call: TRBV5-1
d_call: NA
cdr3_nt: TGCGCCAGCAGCTGGAGGGGGGGATCGGACATTCAGTACTTC
cdr3_aa: CASSWRGGSDIQYF

clone_size: many
j_call: TRBJ1-2
cdr3_length: 17
v_call: TRBV29-1
d_call: NA
cdr3_nt: TGCAGCGTTTATATTGGTCCAGGGCTAGGAGATAGCTATGGCTACACCTTC
cdr3_aa: CSVYIGPGLGDSYGYTF

clone_size: many
j_call: TRBJ1-4
cdr3_length: 16
v_call: TRBV12-3/TRBV12-4
d_call: NA
cdr3_nt: TGTGCCAGCAGTAGATACGGACAGACCTTCAATGAAAAACTGTTTTTT
cdr3_aa: CASSRYGQTFNEKLFF

clone_size: many
j_call: TRBJ2-5
cdr3_length: 11
v_call: TRBV10-3
d_call: NA
cdr3_nt: TGTGCCATCAGTCATTCCCAGACCCAGTACTTC
cdr3_aa: CAISHSQTQYF

clone_size: NA
j_call: TRBJ2-1
cdr3_length: 11
v_call: TRBV12-3/TRBV12-4
d_call: NA
cdr3_nt: TGTGCCAGCCTCTACGGCAATGAGCAGTTCTTC
cdr3_aa: CASLYGNEQFF

clone_size: few
j_call: TRBJ2-1
cdr3_length: 16
v_call: TRBV9
d_call: NA
cdr3_nt: TGTGCCAGCAGCGTAGAACAGAGAATAGCAATCGATGAGCAGTTCTTC
cdr3_aa: CASSVEQRIAIDEQFF

clone_size: many
j_call: TRBJ2-1
cdr3_length: 15
v_call: TRBV29-1
d_call: TRBD2
cdr3_nt: TGCAGCGTCCTCCTAGCGGGAGCCAACTACAATGAGCAGTTCTTC
cdr3_aa: CSVLLAGANYNEQFF

clone_size: few
j_call: TRBJ2-5
cdr3_length: 17
v_call: TRBV7-9
d_call: TRBD2
cdr3_nt: TGTGCCAGCAGTGGACTAGCGGGAGGTGGAATGGTTGGGACCCAGTACTTC
cdr3_aa: CASSGLAGGGMVGTQYF

clone_size: many
j_call: TRBJ2-7
cdr3_length: 12
v_call: TRBV20-1
d_call: NA
cdr3_nt: TGCAGTGTTCCTGGGCTAGACTACGAGCAGTACTTC
cdr3_aa: CSVPGLDYEQYF

clone_size: NA
j_call: TRBJ2-7
cdr3_length: 14
v_call: TRBV7-9
d_call: NA
cdr3_nt: TGTGCCAGCAGCTCAGGAGTGGGGAACTACGAGCAGTACTTC
cdr3_aa: CASSSGVGNYEQYF

clone_size: many
j_call: TRBJ2-1
cdr3_length: 11
v_call: TRBV20-1
d_call: NA
cdr3_nt: TGCAGTGCTTTAATCGGTACTGAGCAGTTCTTC
cdr3_aa: CSALIGTEQFF

clone_size: many
j_call: TRBJ2-2
cdr3_length: 16
v_call: TRBV7-6
d_call: NA
cdr3_nt: TGTGCCAGCAGCTTTCTGTCGGGAGTTCTTCCCGGGGAGCTGTTTTTT
cdr3_aa: CASSFLSGVLPGELFF

clone_size: many
j_call: TRBJ2-3
cdr3_length: 11
v_call: TRBV12-3/TRBV12-4
d_call: NA
cdr3_nt: TGTGCCAGCAGCTTGATAGATACGCAGTATTTT
cdr3_aa: CASSLIDTQYF

clone_size: NA
j_call: TRBJ2-1
cdr3_length: 14
v_call: TRBV27
d_call: TRBD1
cdr3_nt: TGTGCCAGCAAGACAGGGATCATTAACAATGAGCAGTTCTTC
cdr3_aa: CASKTGIINNEQFF

clone_size: NA
j_call: TRBJ2-7
cdr3_length: 17
v_call: TRBV12-5
d_call: NA
cdr3_nt: TGTGCTAGTGGTTCTGCGCCAACGACTAGGATTAGCTACGAGCAGTACTTC
cdr3_aa: CASGSAPTTRISYEQYF

clone_size: many
j_call: TRBJ2-7
cdr3_length: 14
v_call: TRBV12-3/TRBV12-4
d_call: TRBD2
cdr3_nt: TGTGCCAGCAGTTGGGGACTAGCGGGGGTTGAGCAGTACTTC
cdr3_aa: CASSWGLAGVEQYF

clone_size: NA
j_call: TRBJ2-1
cdr3_length: 15
v_call: TRBV20-1
d_call: NA
cdr3_nt: TGCAGTGCAAGTCGTGGTCGGGGCCCCTACAATGAGCAGTTCTTC
cdr3_aa: CSASRGRGPYNEQFF

clone_size: NA
j_call: TRBJ2-1
cdr3_length: 15
v_call: TRBV12-5
d_call: TRBD2
cdr3_nt: TGTGCTAGTGGCCCACAGGCGGGAGGGTACGATGAGCAGTTCTTC
cdr3_aa: CASGPQAGGYDEQFF

clone_size: many
j_call: TRBJ1-1
cdr3_length: 14
v_call: TRBV7-2
d_call: NA
cdr3_nt: TGTGCCAGCAGCTTAGGATACGTAAACACTGAAGCTTTCTTT
cdr3_aa: CASSLGYVNTEAFF

clone_size: many
j_call: TRBJ2-3
cdr3_length: 15
v_call: TRBV20-1
d_call: NA
cdr3_nt: TGCAGTGCTAGTTCCGGGGAGACAGGCACAGATACGCAGTATTTT
cdr3_aa: CSASSGETGTDTQYF

clone_size: NA
j_call: TRBJ2-1
cdr3_length: 13
v_call: TRBV29-1
d_call: TRBD1
cdr3_nt: TGCAGCGTTGGGGGGACAGGGGTTCATGAGCAGTTCTTC
cdr3_aa: CSVGGTGVHEQFF

clone_size: NA
j_call: TRBJ2-1
cdr3_length: 15
v_call: TRBV12-3/TRBV12-4
d_call: TRBD2
cdr3_nt: TGTGCCAGCAGTCAAACGGGGGGGGCCTACAATGAGCAGTTCTTC
cdr3_aa: CASSQTGGAYNEQFF

clone_size: NA
j_call: TRBJ2-4
cdr3_length: 20
v_call: TRBV20-1
d_call: NA
cdr3_nt: TGCAGTGCTCCTGGACCACAATCGCCATGGGACCTCCTAGCCAAAAACATTCAGTACTTC
cdr3_aa: CSAPGPQSPWDLLAKNIQYF

clone_size: many
j_call: TRBJ2-1
cdr3_length: 18
v_call: TRBV24-1
d_call: TRBD2
cdr3_nt: TGTGCCACCAGTGATCCGGGGACTAGCGGCCAGTTATACAATGAGCAGTTCTTC
cdr3_aa: CATSDPGTSGQLYNEQFF

clone_size: NA
j_call: TRBJ2-7
cdr3_length: 16
v_call: TRBV12-3/TRBV12-4
d_call: TRBD2
cdr3_nt: TGTGCCAGCAGCTCAGCAGGGAGGGCCTGGCCCTACGAGCAGTACTTC
cdr3_aa: CASSSAGRAWPYEQYF

clone_size: many
j_call: TRBJ2-2
cdr3_length: 16
v_call: TRBV12-3/TRBV12-4
d_call: NA
cdr3_nt: TGTGCCAGCAGTATAGGGTCCCCCCGGGTGAGCGGGGAGCTGTTTTTT
cdr3_aa: CASSIGSPRVSGELFF

clone_size: NA
j_call: TRBJ1-1
cdr3_length: 13
v_call: TRBV29-1
d_call: NA
cdr3_nt: TGCAGCGTAAGGGACACCATGAACACTGAAGCTTTCTTT
cdr3_aa: CSVRDTMNTEAFF

clone_size: NA
j_call: TRBJ2-7
cdr3_length: 14
v_call: TRBV5-1
d_call: NA
cdr3_nt: TGCGCCAGCAGTTATGGTTATTCCTCCTACGAGCAGTACTTC
cdr3_aa: CASSYGYSSYEQYF

clone_size: many
j_call: TRBJ1-4
cdr3_length: 13
v_call: TRBV10-3
d_call: NA
cdr3_nt: TGTGCCATCTCGGGGGGGAAAGACGAAAAACTGTTTTTT
cdr3_aa: CAISGGKDEKLFF

clone_size: many
j_call: TRBJ2-3
cdr3_length: 15
v_call: TRBV5-1
d_call: TRBD1
cdr3_nt: TGCGCCAGCAGCACCCAACAGGGGAGCACAGATACGCAGTATTTT
cdr3_aa: CASSTQQGSTDTQYF

clone_size: few
j_call: TRBJ1-2
cdr3_length: 13
v_call: TRBV28
d_call: NA
cdr3_nt: TGTGCCAGCAGTTTATACCGGGCGAGTGGCTACACCTTC
cdr3_aa: CASSLYRASGYTF

clone_size: NA
j_call: TRBJ2-7
cdr3_length: 15
v_call: TRBV5-1
d_call: NA
cdr3_nt: TGCGCCAGCAGCCCCTTTAGCGCCGCCACCTACGAGCAGTACTTC
cdr3_aa: CASSPFSAATYEQYF

clone_size: few
j_call: TRBJ2-7
cdr3_length: 15
v_call: TRBV6-2/TRBV6-3
d_call: NA
cdr3_nt: TGTGCCAGCAGGGAGACGCTAGCGCAGATCTACGAGCAGTACTTC
cdr3_aa: CASRETLAQIYEQYF

clone_size: many
j_call: TRBJ2-1
cdr3_length: 16
v_call: TRBV6-5
d_call: NA
cdr3_nt: TGTGCCAGCAGTTACTCGTTGCCGGCGTCCTACAATGAGCAGTTCTTC
cdr3_aa: CASSYSLPASYNEQFF

clone_size: NA
j_call: TRBJ2-7
cdr3_length: 13
v_call: TRBV28
d_call: NA
cdr3_nt: TGTGCCTGTGATTACGGGGGCTCCTACGAGCAGTACTTC
cdr3_aa: CACDYGGSYEQYF

clone_size: once
j_call: TRBJ2-2
cdr3_length: 12
v_call: TRBV12-3/TRBV12-4
d_call: NA
cdr3_nt: TGTGCCACCCTCAGTTTGGCCGGGGAGCTGTTTTTT
cdr3_aa: CATLSLAGELFF

clone_size: NA
j_call: TRBJ2-1
cdr3_length: 14
v_call: TRBV10-3
d_call: TRBD1
cdr3_nt: TGTGCCATCAGTGATGGAGACAGGGGGAATGAGCAGTTCTTC
cdr3_aa: CAISDGDRGNEQFF

clone_size: NA
j_call: TRBJ2-7
cdr3_length: 13
v_call: TRBV20-1
d_call: NA
cdr3_nt: TGCAGTGCTAGTGTTATAGCGGCTTACGAGCAGTACTTC
cdr3_aa: CSASVIAAYEQYF

clone_size: many
j_call: TRBJ2-1
cdr3_length: 15
v_call: TRBV10-3
d_call: TRBD2
cdr3_nt: TGTGCCTCGAAAAGCGGGGAGATCCCCCACGAGGAGCAGTTCTTC
cdr3_aa: CASKSGEIPHEEQFF

clone_size: NA
j_call: TRBJ1-5
cdr3_length: 15
v_call: TRBV16
d_call: NA
cdr3_nt: TGTGCCAGCAGCCAAACAGGCCACCCAAATCAGCCCCAGCATTTT
cdr3_aa: CASSQTGHPNQPQHF